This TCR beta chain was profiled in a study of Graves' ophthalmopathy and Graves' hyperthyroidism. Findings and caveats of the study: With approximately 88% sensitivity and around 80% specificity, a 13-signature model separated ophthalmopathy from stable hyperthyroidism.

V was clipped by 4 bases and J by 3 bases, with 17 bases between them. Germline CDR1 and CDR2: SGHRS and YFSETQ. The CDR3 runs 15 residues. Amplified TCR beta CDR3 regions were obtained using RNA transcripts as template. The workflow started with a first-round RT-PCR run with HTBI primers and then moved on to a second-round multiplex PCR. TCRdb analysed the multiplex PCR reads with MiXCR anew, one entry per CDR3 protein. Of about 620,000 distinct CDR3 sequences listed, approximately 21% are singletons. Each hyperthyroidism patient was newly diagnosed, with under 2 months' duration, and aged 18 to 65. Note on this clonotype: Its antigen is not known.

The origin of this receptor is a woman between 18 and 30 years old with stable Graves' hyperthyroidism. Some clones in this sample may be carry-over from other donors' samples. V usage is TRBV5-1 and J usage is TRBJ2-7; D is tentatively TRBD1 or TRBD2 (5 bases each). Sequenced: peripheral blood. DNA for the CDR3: TGCGCCAGCAGCCCGCCCGGGACGGATAACTACGAGCAGTACTTC. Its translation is CASSPPGTDNYEQYF. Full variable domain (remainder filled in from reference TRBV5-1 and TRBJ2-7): KAGVTQTPRYLIKTRGQQVTLSCSPISGHRSVSWYQQTPGQGLQFLFEYFSETQRNKGNFPGRFSGRQFSNSRSEMNVSTLELGDSALYLCASSPPGTDNYEQYFGPGTRLTVT.